Listed below are T cell receptor beta chains from one sample, sequenced in a study of shared clonotypes between healthy human individuals. Produced via immunoSEQ multiplex PCR; TCRdb's table is partial and in-frame only. The sample shows under 750,000 clones, about two thirds of them seen only once. Material: memory CD4+ T cells sorted from blood. The receptor source for this set is a woman aged 25 to 39 in good health. Each CDR3 is given with its conserved first and last residue. The D gene is left open where the match is weak. Rows give clone size only sometimes, using once, few, many, or a class for an expanded clone.

j_gene: TRBJ1-2; abundance: NA; d_gene: NA; v_gene: TRBV19; CDR3nt: TGTGCCAGTAGCGCGGGGGCGAGCTATGGCTACACCTTC; CDR3aa: CASSAGASYGYTF
j_gene: TRBJ2-1; abundance: NA; d_gene: TRBD1; v_gene: TRBV7-3; CDR3nt: TGTGCCAGCAGCTCAACCGGGACAGGGAACTACAATGAGCAGTTCTTC; CDR3aa: CASSSTGTGNYNEQFF
j_gene: TRBJ2-2; abundance: NA; d_gene: TRBD2; v_gene: TRBV25-1; CDR3nt: TGTGCCAGCAGTCCGGGAGGCAGGAACGGGGAGCTGTTTTTT; CDR3aa: CASSPGGRNGELFF
j_gene: TRBJ2-5; abundance: NA; d_gene: NA; v_gene: TRBV11-2; CDR3nt: TGTGCCAGCAGCTCCATCGGGAATCCGGGAGAGACCCAGTACTTC; CDR3aa: CASSSIGNPGETQYF
j_gene: TRBJ1-6; abundance: NA; d_gene: NA; v_gene: TRBV6-5; CDR3nt: TGTGCCAGCCGCAAGTACGGCTCACCCCTCCACTTT; CDR3aa: CASRKYGSPLHF
j_gene: TRBJ2-3; abundance: NA; d_gene: NA; v_gene: TRBV6-5; CDR3nt: TGTGCCAGCAGTTCCTGGGTAGCCCCAGATACGCAGTATTTT; CDR3aa: CASSSWVAPDTQYF
j_gene: TRBJ2-7; abundance: NA; d_gene: NA; v_gene: TRBV7-2; CDR3nt: TGTGCCAGCAGCCAGTTCGAGCGTTACAAGCAGTACTTC; CDR3aa: CASSQFERYKQYF
j_gene: TRBJ2-5; abundance: few; d_gene: NA; v_gene: TRBV18; CDR3nt: TGTGCCAGCTCACTAGCCCAAGAGACCCAGTACTTC; CDR3aa: CASSLAQETQYF
j_gene: TRBJ2-3; abundance: NA; d_gene: NA; v_gene: TRBV10-3; CDR3nt: TGTGCCATCAGTGAGTCGGGGGGCACAGATACGCAGTATTTT; CDR3aa: CAISESGGTDTQYF
j_gene: TRBJ2-7; abundance: NA; d_gene: TRBD1; v_gene: TRBV5-1; CDR3nt: TGCGCCAGCAGCTTCACATCGGGACAGCTATACGAGCAGTACTTC; CDR3aa: CASSFTSGQLYEQYF
j_gene: TRBJ2-3; abundance: once; d_gene: NA; v_gene: TRBV19; CDR3nt: TGTGCCAGTAGAGAAGGGAGCACAGATACGCAGTATTTT; CDR3aa: CASREGSTDTQYF
j_gene: TRBJ1-1; abundance: few; d_gene: NA; v_gene: TRBV5-1; CDR3nt: TGCGCCAGCAGCTCGACACAGAACACTGAAGCTTTCTTT; CDR3aa: CASSSTQNTEAFF
j_gene: TRBJ1-2; abundance: NA; d_gene: NA; v_gene: TRBV7-2; CDR3nt: TGTGCCAGCAGCCTCAACAGGGAGGGCTATGGCTACACCTTC; CDR3aa: CASSLNREGYGYTF
j_gene: TRBJ1-5; abundance: NA; d_gene: NA; v_gene: TRBV7-8; CDR3nt: TGTGCCAGCAGCTTAACCGACAATCAGCCCCAGCATTTT; CDR3aa: CASSLTDNQPQHF